This T cell receptor (beta chain) was profiled in a study of vaccination and CD4 T cells after COVID-19. Whole-study context: Convalescent patients gave post-COVID blood a median about 95 days post-diagnosis, range 35 to 161. Stimulation of cells relied on overlapping spike peptides derived from SARS-CoV-2, HCoV-NL63, HCoV-OC43 and HCoV-229E. Study-level results: Relatively few convalescent patients were studied, without early post-infection timepoints.

Time point in this sample: late sampling 161 to 241 days after vaccination in a few convalescent patients. Treatment here: approximately 9-day PBMC culture with coronavirus spike peptide pools or control peptides (ViraFEST assay). Peptide pools at about 11 ug/ml, together with roughly 10 IU/ml IL-2, were added to cultures of two million PBMCs per well. Concerning this clonotype itself: The target antigen is unknown.

Cultured CD4+ T cells had their DNA profiled by the Oncomine TCR Beta short-read assay. TCRdb used MiXCR to reprocess the PCR reads, holding one entry per CDR3 protein. The data show roughly 23,000 distinct CDR3 sequences, about two fifths seen once. The sequence was collected from a human donor who had recovered from COVID-19. Sequenced here: CD4+ T cells from blood, cultured in vitro, sampled about 7 months after SARS-CoV-2 vaccination.

CDR3 sequence (DNA): TGCAGTCAGAAGGGGCAGGGGGATGGGAGCTATGGCTACACCTTC. Protein: CSQKGQGDGSYGYTF. The rearrangement uses TRBV20-1 and TRBJ1-2; 7 bases agree with TRBD1. Germline CDR1 DFQATT, CDR2 SNEGSKA (reference sequence). V lost 8 bases and J lost 4; bases outside the gene matches: 16. The CDR3 spans 15 residues.